The 31 T cell receptor beta chains given below trace back to one sample, sequenced in a study of CD8+ T cells in alopecia areata. After isolation, RNA underwent reverse transcription to generate cDNA as the sequencing template. The method was immunoSEQ multiplex PCR; TCRdb's version includes in-frame clones alone and lacks a portion of them. The repertoire includes more than 9,500 clones, about 61% of them detected once, and 10% to 15% sits in the top ten. Peripheral blood, together with lesional scalp punch biopsies, was collected from alopecia areata patients. The sequenced sample consisted of skin. Receptors originate from a human donor with alopecia areata.

This clone has only a few counts. The V and J genes are TRBV7-2 and TRBJ2-7; tentatively, D is TRBD1 (6 bases). The CDR3 length is 18 residues. Germline CDR1 is SGHTA and CDR2 is FQGNSA. V lost 1 base and J 0 bases, leaving 19 bases between the germline ends. CDR3 residues: CASSLDLPLGQLSYEQYF. CDR3 DNA: TGTGCCAGCAGCTTAGATCTCCCCTTAGGACAGCTCTCCTACGAGCAGTACTTC.

The chain uses TRBV6-5 and TRBJ1-2; no definite D call. There are 14 residues in the CDR3. Trimming shortened V by 0 bases and J by 5 bases, and 10 bases separated the two germline ends. Germline V gives CDR1 MNHEY, CDR2 SVGAGI. CDR3 nucleotide sequence: TGTGCCAGCAGTTACTCGAGGACCCTATATGGCTACACCTTC. Translated: CASSYSRTLYGYTF.

The sample holds a few counts of this clone. The CDR3 DNA reads as TGCGCCAGCAGCCTGGGTCCGGGACAGGGGTCATACGAGCAGTACTTC. Translated, it gives CASSLGPGQGSYEQYF. V and J are TRBV4-1 and TRBJ2-7; 10 bases line up with TRBD1. The CDR3 has 16 amino acids. Germline V lookup: CDR1 MGHRA, CDR2 YSYEKL. V gave up 4 bases and J gave up 4 bases; unmatched junction bases: 10.

The rearrangement uses TRBV28 and TRBJ2-7; D possibly corresponds to TRBD1 (5 bases). Germline lookup yields CDR1 MDHEN and CDR2 SYDVKM. The CDR3 loop spans 16 amino acids. V gave up 4 bases and J gave up 2 bases, with 18 bases separating them. This CDR3 is CASSYLFGSGTYEQYF. DNA for the CDR3: TGTGCCAGCAGTTATCTCTTCGGGTCAGGGACCTACGAGCAGTACTTC.

The chain joins TRBV4-1 to TRBJ2-1, with D tentatively TRBD1 or TRBD2 (6 bases each). Germline CDR1 and CDR2: MGHRA and YSYEKL. This CDR3 region has 14 residues. Between the trimmed V and J ends, which lost 8 bases and 6 bases, there was a span of 17 bases. The CDR3 nucleotides are TGCGCCAGCGGTCGGGGGCCTAGCGCCAATGAGCAGTTCTTC. Amino acids: CASGRGPSANEQFF.

This clone was counted only a few times. V is TRBV6-5 and J is TRBJ2-2; 12 bases line up with TRBD1. The CDR3 covers 15 residues. V shed 7 bases, J shed 6 bases, and the junction held 6 bases outside the gene matches. CDR1 is MNHEY and CDR2 is SVGAGI in the germline V gene. The DNA of the CDR3 is TGTGCCAGCAAGAAGGGACAGGGGGCGTCCGGGGAGCTGTTTTTT. It codes for CASKKGQGASGELFF.

The J gene is TRBJ2-3, the V gene TRBV19; possibly TRBD2 for D (5 bases). Germline CDR1 and CDR2: LNHDA and SQIVND (reference sequence). Trimming pared 3 bases from V and 1 base from J, leaving 14 bases between. The CDR3 sequence is 16 residues long. CDR3 DNA: TGTGCCAGTAGTATGAGGCGGGTTGGGGGCACAGATACGCAGTATTTT. Its protein is CASSMRRVGGTDTQYF.

This clone was detected a few times. The rearrangement joins TRBV21-1 to TRBJ2-7; TRBD1, the table's D call, was not compared with the DNA. TRBV21-1 is a pseudogene. The CDR3 is 15 residues long. CDR3: CASSKGQGNYYEQYF. As DNA, the CDR3 is TGTGCCAGCAGCAAAGGACAGGGAAATTACTACGAGCAGTACTTC.

The chain has TRBV30 and TRBJ2-1; D unclear. Trimming took 0 bases from V and 0 from J, leaving 15 bases between them. This CDR3 has 17 amino acids. The germline V gene encodes CDR1 GTSNPN and CDR2 SVGIG (reference sequence). The DNA for the CDR3 is TGTGCCTGGAGTGTACTTGTCCACCGGGCCTCCTACAATGAGCAGTTCTTC. Protein product: CAWSVLVHRASYNEQFF.

A remark on this clone: The same CDR3 arises from other DNA sequences in this sample as well. As DNA, the CDR3 is TGTGCCAGTAGATCCAGGGTTGGCAAAAACATTCAGTACTTC. This codes for CASRSRVGKNIQYF. The chain employs TRBV19 and TRBJ2-4; weak D call: TRBD1 (5 bases). V shed 6 bases and J shed 3 bases, with 12 bases lying between them. The CDR3 is 14 amino acids. CDR1 LNHDA and CDR2 SQIVND come from the germline V gene (reference sequence).

The rearrangement joins TRBV28 to TRBJ1-3; the match to TRBD1 covers 9 bases. CDR1 MDHEN and CDR2 SYDVKM come from the germline V gene. J was trimmed by 2 bases and V by 3 bases; bases with no gene match: 2. This CDR3 contains 15 residues. This chain's CDR3 is CASSFWTGAGNTIYF. CDR3 DNA sequence: TGTGCCAGCAGTTTTTGGACAGGGGCTGGAAACACCATATATTTT.

This sequence joins TRBV9 and TRBJ1-2; 8 nucleotides agree with TRBD1. The V and J ends lost 2 bases and 5 bases, in that order; junction bases with no gene match: 2. Germline assignment: CDR1 SGDLS and CDR2 YYNGEE. The CDR3 sequence is 13 residues long. The CDR3 is CASSVRTGYGYTF. For the CDR3, the DNA is TGTGCCAGCAGCGTCCGGACAGGGTATGGCTACACCTTC.

This chain connects TRBV28 to TRBJ1-2; TRBD1 matches 9 bases. V shed 5 bases, J shed 8 bases, and the junction held 6 bases outside the gene matches. Germline assignment: CDR1 MDHEN and CDR2 SYDVKM. The CDR3 extends over 13 amino acids. CDR3 nucleotides: TGTGCCAGCAGTGACGGGACAGGGTTAGGCTACACCTTC. Protein product: CASSDGTGLGYTF.

V and J are TRBV11-2 and TRBJ2-5; D perhaps matches TRBD2 (5 bases). CDR1 and CDR2 (germline): SGHAT, FQNNGV. Trimming cost V 2 bases and J 1 base, with 11 bases left between them. The CDR3 is made up of 15 amino acids. CDR3 DNA sequence: TGTGCCAGCAGCTTACTTGGGCGGGTCCAAGAGACCCAGTACTTC. Translated, it gives CASSLLGRVQETQYF.

This clone was picked up one time. V and J are TRBV7-9 and TRBJ2-3, with D unclear. The V gene's germline CDR1 is SEHNR and CDR2 FQNEAQ (reference sequence). The CDR3 covers 16 residues. V was trimmed by 4 bases and J by 0 bases, leaving 14 bases between them. Here the CDR3 DNA reads TGTGCCAGCAGCTACCCCGCGGCACTCAGCACAGATACGCAGTATTTT. This codes for CASSYPAALSTDTQYF.

This clone was observed a single time. The chain carries TRBV19 and TRBJ1-5, with D perhaps TRBD1 (5 bases). Germline V gene sequence: CDR1 LNHDA, CDR2 SQIVND (reference sequence). The germline V and J ends were trimmed by 5 bases and 0 bases, with 11 bases remaining between them. The CDR3 covers 15 residues. The CDR3: CASSRTPYSNQPQHF. CDR3 nucleotide sequence: TGTGCCAGTAGTCGGACACCGTATAGCAATCAGCCCCAGCATTTT.

This clone has a handful of counts. This sequence joins TRBV11-3 and TRBJ2-3; unclear D gene. Germline CDR1 reads SGHNT; CDR2 reads YENEEA. The V and J ends lost 1 base and 2 bases respectively, with 7 bases between them. This CDR3 is built from 14 residues. CDR3: CASSLGGPTDTQYF. For the CDR3, the DNA is TGTGCCAGCAGCTTAGGTGGGCCCACAGATACGCAGTATTTT.

This chain uses TRBV7-3 with TRBJ2-3; 8 positions match TRBD1. Germline CDR1 is SGHTA and CDR2 is FQGTGA. V trimming: 4 bases; J trimming: 4 bases; junction bases outside the gene matches: 10. The CDR3 loop spans 16 amino acids. CDR3 in amino acids: CASSSKPGQDSDTQYF. The CDR3 nucleotides are TGTGCCAGCAGCTCGAAACCGGGACAGGATTCAGATACGCAGTATTTT.

This clone was counted a few times. The chain couples TRBV29-1 to TRBJ1-1, with D perhaps matching TRBD1 (5 bases). The germline V gene has CDR1 SQVTM and CDR2 ANQGSEA. Trimming took off 3 bases at V and 7 bases at J, with 12 bases between the two ends. This CDR3 contains 12 residues. The CDR3 protein is CSVDGAGLEAFF. The CDR3 region has the DNA TGCAGCGTTGATGGTGCAGGGCTTGAAGCTTTCTTT. Complete variable domain (other parts from reference TRBV29-1 and TRBJ1-1): SAVISQKPSRDICQRGTSLTIQCQVDSQVTMMFWYRQQPGQSLTLIATANQGSEATYESGFVIDKFPISRPNLTFSTLTVSNMSPEDSSIYLCSVDGAGLEAFFGQGTRLTVV.

A few counts support this clone. J is TRBJ2-3 and V is TRBV28; D is possibly TRBD1 (5 bases). The CDR3 runs 15 residues. Germline CDR1 MDHEN, CDR2 SYDVKM. Trimming stripped 7 bases from V and 2 bases from J, with 16 bases between. DNA of the CDR3: TGTGCCAGCACCCGAAACAGGAAAGCCACAGATACGCAGTATTTT. It yields the protein CASTRNRKATDTQYF.

The rearrangement joins TRBV7-2 to TRBJ1-1; no firm D call. Germline V gene lookup returns CDR1 SGHTA and CDR2 FQGNSA. Deletions cut 2 bases from V and 1 base from J, with 11 bases between. The CDR3 has 15 residues. The CDR3 DNA is TGTGCCAGCAGCTTAATGGGCGTTACGAACACTGAAGCTTTCTTT. It codes for CASSLMGVTNTEAFF. Supplemented by reference TRBV7-2 and TRBJ1-1, the full variable domain reads GAGVSQSPSNKVTEKGKDVELRCDPISGHTALYWYRQSLGQGLEFLIYFQGNSAPDKSGLPSDRFSAERTGGSVSTLTIQRTQQEDSAVYLCASSLMGVTNTEAFFGQGTRLTVV.

In nucleotides, the CDR3 is TGTGCCAGCAGAGACGGGGGGGTCGGCGTCAATGAGCAGTTCTTC. It translates to CASRDGGVGVNEQFF. J is TRBJ2-1 and V is TRBV7-9, with 8 bases matching TRBD2. Looked up from germline, CDR1 is SEHNR and CDR2 is FQNEAQ (reference sequence). With 6 bases clipped from V and 6 bases from J, the junction kept 10 bases outside the gene matches. The CDR3 runs to 15 residues.

This clone turned up a few times. CDR3 DNA: TGTGCCAGCAACCGAGCGGGGGGACAAGAGACCCAGTACTTC. Translating gives CASNRAGGQETQYF. This chain connects TRBV27 to TRBJ2-5; TRBD2 aligns across 9 bases. CDR1 MNHEY and CDR2 SMNVEV come from the germline V gene (reference sequence). J was trimmed by 2 bases and V by 7 bases; bases with no gene match: 5. The CDR3 spans 14 residues.

This clone appeared a few times. CDR3 nucleotides: TGTGCCAGCAGTGCAGGGTTGGCTGGAAACACCATATATTTT. Amino acid sequence: CASSAGLAGNTIYF. V gene TRBV6-4 combines with J gene TRBJ1-3; D is possibly TRBD1 (5 bases). Germline V gene lookup returns CDR1 MRHNA and CDR2 SNTAGT. V was clipped by 4 bases and J by 2 bases, with 9 bases between them. CDR3 length: 14 amino acids.

This chain connects TRBV2 to TRBJ1-5; D is uncertain. This CDR3 contains 13 residues. CDR1 is SNHLY and CDR2 is FYNNEI in the germline V gene. V lost 3 bases, J lost 2 bases, and 5 bases lay in between. This CDR3 reads CASSDPGNQPQHF. The DNA of the CDR3 is TGTGCCAGCAGTGACCCAGGCAATCAGCCCCAGCATTTT.

Relative to its sample, this clone is large. DNA of the CDR3: TGTGCCAGCAAGGGACAGGGTGACAATCAGCCCCAGCATTTT. Translating gives CASKGQGDNQPQHF. The chain carries TRBV6-6 and TRBJ1-5; 9 bases line up with TRBD1. The germline V gene has CDR1 MNHNY and CDR2 SVGAGI (reference sequence). The CDR3 runs 14 residues. J gave up 3 bases and V 7 bases, and 4 bases lay outside the gene matches.

The chain is built from TRBV27 and TRBJ2-1; D ambiguous. V lost 1 base to trimming and J lost 9 bases, with 7 bases between them. Germline V gene data show CDR1 as MNHEY and CDR2 as SMNVEV (reference sequence). The CDR3 spans 12 residues. The CDR3 region is CASSLWGSEQFF. The DNA of the CDR3 is TGTGCCAGCAGTTTATGGGGTTCTGAGCAGTTCTTC.

The CDR3 DNA sequence: TGTGCCAGCAGCTCCCACGGGACTAGTGGGGGGGAGCTGTTTTTT. Protein sequence: CASSSHGTSGGELFF. This chain joins TRBV11-3 and TRBJ2-2, with 8 nucleotides matching TRBD2. Germline CDR1 reads SGHNT; CDR2 reads YENEEA. This CDR3 has 15 amino acids. V lost 4 bases, J lost 8 bases, and 9 bases stayed unmatched.

V is TRBV29-1 and J is TRBJ2-1; D uncertain. The V gene's germline CDR1 is SQVTM and CDR2 ANQGSEA. The CDR3 length is 12 residues. Trimming took 6 bases from V and 7 from J, leaving 13 bases between them. The CDR3 DNA reads as TGCAGCGTCGTACGGACGACTAATGAGCAGTTCTTC. Its protein product is CSVVRTTNEQFF.

Turning to this clone: This specimen includes other DNA sequences encoding the same CDR3. The gene calls are TRBV11-2 and TRBJ2-7; weak D call: TRBD1 (5 bases). Trimming stripped 2 bases from V and 4 bases from J, with 6 bases between. Germline lookup yields CDR1 SGHAT and CDR2 FQNNGV. The CDR3 runs 12 residues. The CDR3 sequence is CASSLPGYEQYF. DNA for the CDR3: TGTGCCAGCAGCTTACCAGGGTACGAGCAGTACTTC.

The rearrangement uses TRBV7-8 and TRBJ1-3; D is uncertain. V dropped 5 bases and J dropped 1 base, with 12 bases sitting between them. The CDR3 loop spans 15 amino acids. CDR1 SGHVS and CDR2 FQNEAQ come from the germline V gene. CDR3 amino acids: CASSPTELSGNTIYF. In DNA, the CDR3 is TGTGCCAGCAGCCCGACCGAACTGTCTGGAAACACCATATATTTT.